A single sample is the source of the 27 T cell receptor beta chains below, sequenced in a study of blood T cell repertoires in COVID-19. Assay used: immunoSEQ multiplex PCR; TCRdb lists only in-frame clones, some missing. The repertoire consists of around 200,000 clones, with 80% to 90% occurring once and the leading ten covering roughly 2.5%. The sequencing input was peripheral blood. The receptors come from a man in his forties with active or convalescent COVID-19.

This sequence joins TRBV27 and TRBJ1-6, with 8 bases fitting TRBD1. Looked up from germline, CDR1 is MNHEY and CDR2 is SMNVEV (reference sequence). Trimming removed 5 bases from V and 8 bases from J; junction bases left unmatched: 8. CDR3 size: 15 residues. CDR3 sequence: CASSPQGARDSPLHF. CDR3 coding DNA: TGTGCCAGCAGTCCCCAGGGGGCTAGAGATTCACCCCTCCACTTT.

CDR3 DNA: TGTGCCAGCTCGCAGAACAGGGGGCGGTTTGACACTGAAGCTTTCTTT. Protein: CASSQNRGRFDTEAFF. V gene TRBV18 combines with J gene TRBJ1-1; 9 bases are a match to TRBD1. V gave up 6 bases and J gave up 3 bases; unmatched junction bases: 11. CDR1 and CDR2 (germline): KGHSH, LQKENI. CDR3 size: 16 residues.

The rearrangement joins TRBV19 to TRBJ1-6; 7 nucleotides match TRBD1. The CDR3 is 16 amino acids. The germline V gene encodes CDR1 LNHDA and CDR2 SQIVND (reference sequence). The V segment lost 8 bases and the J segment 5 bases; nucleotides outside the gene matches: 12. The CDR3: CASRETGYRDNSPLHF. For the CDR3, the DNA is TGTGCCAGTCGGGAGACAGGGTACAGAGATAATTCACCCCTCCACTTT. The variable domain in full, with the rest retrieved from reference TRBV19 and TRBJ1-6, is DGGITQSPKYLFRKEGQNVTLSCEQNLNHDAMYWYRQDPGQGLRLIYYSQIVNDFQKGDIAEGYSVSREKKESFPLTVTSAQKNPTAFYLCASRETGYRDNSPLHFGNGTRLTVT.

The V call is TRBV6-2 or TRBV6-3, the J call TRBJ1-1; weak D call: TRBD1 (6 bases). Germline V gives CDR1 MNHEY, CDR2 SVGEGT. The CDR3 is 16 residues long. V dropped 0 bases and J dropped 4 bases, with 15 bases sitting between them. CDR3 residues: CASSYSVQGESTEAFF. CDR3 bases: TGTGCCAGCAGTTACTCGGTACAGGGTGAGAGCACTGAAGCTTTCTTT.

V usage is TRBV6-2 or TRBV6-3 and J usage is TRBJ1-5, with D tentatively TRBD1 (5 bases). Looked up from germline, CDR1 is MNHEY and CDR2 is SVGEGT. This CDR3 is built from 13 residues. Trimming cost V 2 bases and J 4 bases, with 6 bases left between them. The CDR3 bases are TGTGCCAGCAGTTACCGGGGGAATCAGCCCCAGCATTTT. This translates into CASSYRGNQPQHF.

This chain links TRBV29-1 with TRBJ1-2; the match to TRBD1 covers 11 bases. The CDR3 runs to 19 residues. V was pared by 0 bases and J by 1 base, with 13 bases of the junction left unmatched. Germline lookup yields CDR1 SQVTM and CDR2 ANQGSEA. This chain's CDR3 is CSVEDHPGQGVDLNYGYTF. The CDR3 nucleotides read TGCAGCGTTGAAGATCATCCGGGACAGGGGGTCGACCTTAACTATGGCTACACCTTC.

This chain connects TRBV30 to TRBJ1-1; tentative D call: TRBD1 (5 bases). CDR3 size: 16 residues. V was cut by 0 bases and J by 5 bases, with 19 bases left in between. Germline V gene data show CDR1 as GTSNPN and CDR2 as SVGIG (reference sequence). The CDR3 DNA is TGTGCCTGGAGTGTACCGCGGGGGGGTGTGAGTACTGAAGCTTTCTTT. Translation: CAWSVPRGGVSTEAFF.

The genes are TRBV29-1 and TRBJ2-1; the D gene is possibly TRBD1 (5 bases). The CDR3 runs to 13 residues. The V gene's germline CDR1 is SQVTM and CDR2 ANQGSEA. V was clipped by 4 bases and J by 1 base, with 8 bases between them. CDR3 DNA sequence: TGCAGCGTTGTGCAGGGTTCCTACAATGAGCAGTTCTTC. It specifies CSVVQGSYNEQFF.

This clone appeared once. This chain uses TRBV5-6 with TRBJ1-2; D ambiguous. Trimming took off 4 bases at V and 5 bases at J, with 15 bases between the two ends. Looked up from germline, CDR1 is SGHDT and CDR2 is YYEEEE. The CDR3 spans 14 residues. CDR3 loop: CASSKTNSKYGYTF. In DNA form, the CDR3 reads TGTGCCAGCAGCAAAACTAACTCCAAGTATGGCTACACCTTC.

The chain uses TRBV9 and TRBJ1-2; D is perhaps TRBD1 (5 bases). Trimming removed 0 bases at V and 3 bases at J, with 12 bases between. CDR1 and CDR2 (germline): SGDLS, YYNGEE. The CDR3 spans 15 residues. CDR3 loop: CASSVDAGRDYGYTF. In DNA, the CDR3 is TGTGCCAGCAGCGTAGATGCAGGGCGAGACTATGGCTACACCTTC. The full variable domain, its missing parts supplied by reference TRBV9 and TRBJ1-2, is DSGVTQTPKHLITATGQRVTLRCSPRSGDLSVYWYQQSLDQGLQFLIQYYNGEERAKGNILERFSAQQFPDLHSELNLSSLELGDSALYFCASSVDAGRDYGYTFGSGTRLTVV.

V is TRBV7-9 and J is TRBJ1-5; 7 bases are a match to TRBD1. From germline, CDR1 is SEHNR and CDR2 FQNEAQ (reference sequence). V lost 4 bases to trimming and J lost 6 bases; unmatched junction nucleotides: 9. There are 15 residues in the CDR3. The CDR3 spells CASSSPGQSSQPQHF. CDR3 nucleotides: TGTGCCAGCAGCTCCCCGGGACAGAGTAGTCAGCCCCAGCATTTT. Full variable domain (rest looked up from reference TRBV7-9 and TRBJ1-5): DTGVSQNPRHKITKRGQNVTFRCDPISEHNRLYWYRQTLGQGPEFLTYFQNEAQLEKSRLLSDRFSAERPKGSFSTLEIQRTEQGDSAMYLCASSSPGQSSQPQHFGDGTRLSIL.

The CDR3 sequence: CASSHTRNTGELFF. In DNA, the CDR3 is TGCGCCAGCAGCCATACAAGGAACACCGGGGAGCTGTTTTTT. J is TRBJ2-2 and V is TRBV4-1; D gene unclear. The V gene lost 3 bases and the J gene lost 1 base, with 6 bases spanning the gap. The length of the CDR3 is 14 residues. Germline lookup yields CDR1 MGHRA and CDR2 YSYEKL.

The chain is built from TRBV7-2 and TRBJ2-1; 7 bases line up with TRBD2. This CDR3 comprises 14 residues. Germline trimming cut 5 bases from V and 4 bases from J; bases unmatched to any gene: 5. Germline V gives CDR1 SGHTA, CDR2 FQGNSA. CDR3 DNA sequence: TGTGCCAGCAGCCCTGAGCGGGGATACAATGAGCAGTTCTTC. It specifies CASSPERGYNEQFF.

The chain is built from TRBV4-1 and TRBJ1-2; no clear D. V was shortened by 0 bases and J by 4 bases, with 12 bases between the two germline ends. The CDR3 sequence is 15 residues long. Germline V lookup: CDR1 MGHRA, CDR2 YSYEKL. Written as DNA, the CDR3 is TGCGCCAGCAGCCAAGATCCCTCCCCCTCCTATGGCTACACCTTC. Its translation is CASSQDPSPSYGYTF.

The CDR3, as DNA: TGTGCCAGCAGGAAACAGGGGACTAGCACAGATACGCAGTATTTT. Its translation is CASRKQGTSTDTQYF. The chain recombines TRBV6-5 with TRBJ2-3; maybe TRBD1 (7 bases). V was shortened by 6 bases and J by 0 bases, with 13 bases between the two germline ends. Germline CDR1 reads MNHEY; CDR2 reads SVGAGI. This CDR3 has 15 residues.

J is TRBJ2-7 and V is TRBV27; 9 bases are a match to TRBD1. Germline lookup yields CDR1 MNHEY and CDR2 SMNVEV (reference sequence). J lost 6 bases, V lost 10 bases, and 10 bases had no gene match. This CDR3 spans 13 amino acids. CDR3 in amino acids: CATWDRVRPEQYF. CDR3 nucleotides: TGTGCCACCTGGGACAGGGTGAGACCCGAGCAGTACTTC.

The rearrangement uses TRBV4-1 and TRBJ1-6; 11 positions match TRBD1. V lost 5 bases and J lost 7; bases outside the gene matches: 7. CDR1 is MGHRA, CDR2 YSYEKL, per germline. This CDR3 comprises 16 residues. The DNA of the CDR3 is TGCGCCAGCAGCGCTCCAAGGACAGGGGGCAATTCACCCCTCCACTTT. Encoded protein: CASSAPRTGGNSPLHF.

This sequence joins TRBV4-2 and TRBJ1-1; TRBD1 matches 10 bases. Germline V gene data show CDR1 as LGHNA and CDR2 as YNFKEQ. V lost 8 bases to trimming and J lost 2 bases; unmatched junction nucleotides: 8. This CDR3 contains 15 residues. CDR3 coding DNA: TGTGCCAGCGCCGAGGGGACAGGGGAAAACACTGAAGCTTTCTTT. Its protein product is CASAEGTGENTEAFF.

This chain joins TRBV6-5 and TRBJ2-7; TRBD1 might be the D (6 bases). CDR1 and CDR2 (germline): MNHEY, SVGAGI. The ends were cut back, 8 bases at V and 0 bases at J, with 17 bases in the middle. The CDR3 sequence is 15 residues long. The CDR3: CASGTGDTISYEQYF. CDR3 bases: TGTGCCAGCGGCACCGGGGACACCATCTCCTACGAGCAGTACTTC.

This chain joins TRBV6-2 or TRBV6-3 and TRBJ2-1, with 7 bases aligning to TRBD2. With V trimmed by 2 bases and J by 3 bases, 1 base remained unmatched. This CDR3 contains 14 residues. Germline assignment: CDR1 MNHEY and CDR2 SVGEGT. The CDR3 sequence is CASSYGGGYNEQFF. CDR3 in DNA: TGTGCCAGCAGTTACGGGGGGGGCTACAATGAGCAGTTCTTC.

The chain employs TRBV19 and TRBJ1-6, with D possibly being TRBD1 (6 bases). The CDR3 contains 14 residues. In germline, CDR1 is LNHDA, CDR2 SQIVND (reference sequence). Trimming stripped 6 bases from V and 9 bases from J, with 15 bases between. The CDR3 nucleotides are TGTGCCAGTAGGACAACAGGGACGGGTTCACCCCTCCACTTT. This codes for CASRTTGTGSPLHF.

CDR3 nucleotides: TGTGCCAGCAGCCCGAAGACTAGCGGGGGGGCCACAGATACGCAGTATTTT. It yields the protein CASSPKTSGGATDTQYF. The chain joins TRBV5-4 to TRBJ2-3; 14 bases match TRBD2. The junction had 6 bases not matched to a gene; V was cut back by 4 bases and J by 2 bases. Germline V lookup: CDR1 SGHNT, CDR2 YYREEE (reference sequence). The length of the CDR3 is 17 residues.

The chain recombines TRBV6-2 or TRBV6-3 with TRBJ2-7, with 10 bases that match TRBD1. Germline values: CDR1 MNHEY, CDR2 SVGEGT. The CDR3 has 15 residues. V was pared by 4 bases and J by 2 bases, with 5 bases of the junction left unmatched. CDR3 sequence (DNA): TGTGCCAGCAGTTTGACAGGGGGCGGGCCCTACGAGCAGTACTTC. Translating it yields CASSLTGGGPYEQYF.

The V and J genes are TRBV6-5 and TRBJ1-2, with 8 bases fitting TRBD1. The germline CDR1 and CDR2 sequences are MNHEY and SVGAGI. V was clipped by 4 bases and J by 6 bases; unmatched bases: 4. The CDR3 runs to 13 residues. CDR3: CASSWTGRHGYTF. In DNA, the CDR3 is TGTGCCAGCAGTTGGACAGGGCGTCATGGCTACACCTTC.

The chain is built from TRBV5-1 and TRBJ2-5, with 9 bases lining up with TRBD2. Per the germline V gene, CDR1 is SGHRS and CDR2 is YFSETQ. V lost 1 base, J lost 4 bases, and 8 bases stayed unmatched. The CDR3 has 16 amino acids. The chain's CDR3 is CASSLNGGGAGETQYF. CDR3 bases: TGCGCCAGCAGCTTGAATGGCGGGGGGGCCGGAGAGACCCAGTACTTC. Combining the CDR3 with reference TRBV5-1 and TRBJ2-5 gives the whole variable domain KAGVTQTPRYLIKTRGQQVTLSCSPISGHRSVSWYQQTPGQGLQFLFEYFSETQRNKGNFPGRFSGRQFSNSRSEMNVSTLELGDSALYLCASSLNGGGAGETQYFGPGTRLLVL.

The chain couples TRBV7-2 to TRBJ2-3, with a tentative D call TRBD2 (7 bases). This CDR3 region has 16 residues. Trimming pared 0 bases from V and 7 bases from J, leaving 17 bases between. Germline CDR1 SGHTA, CDR2 FQGNSA. CDR3 DNA sequence: TGTGCCAGCAGCTTAGCGTTAGGGGCGGGGGCGAATACGCAGTATTTT. Its protein product is CASSLALGAGANTQYF.

This rearrangement joins TRBV4-3 to TRBJ1-3, with D perhaps TRBD1 (6 bases). CDR1 is LGHNA, CDR2 YSLEER, per germline. The CDR3 runs to 15 residues. The germline V and J ends were trimmed by 4 bases and 4 bases, with 14 bases remaining between them. The CDR3 loop is CASSLSRGTGNTIYF. As DNA, the CDR3 is TGCGCCAGCAGCCTAAGTAGGGGGACCGGAAACACCATATATTTT.